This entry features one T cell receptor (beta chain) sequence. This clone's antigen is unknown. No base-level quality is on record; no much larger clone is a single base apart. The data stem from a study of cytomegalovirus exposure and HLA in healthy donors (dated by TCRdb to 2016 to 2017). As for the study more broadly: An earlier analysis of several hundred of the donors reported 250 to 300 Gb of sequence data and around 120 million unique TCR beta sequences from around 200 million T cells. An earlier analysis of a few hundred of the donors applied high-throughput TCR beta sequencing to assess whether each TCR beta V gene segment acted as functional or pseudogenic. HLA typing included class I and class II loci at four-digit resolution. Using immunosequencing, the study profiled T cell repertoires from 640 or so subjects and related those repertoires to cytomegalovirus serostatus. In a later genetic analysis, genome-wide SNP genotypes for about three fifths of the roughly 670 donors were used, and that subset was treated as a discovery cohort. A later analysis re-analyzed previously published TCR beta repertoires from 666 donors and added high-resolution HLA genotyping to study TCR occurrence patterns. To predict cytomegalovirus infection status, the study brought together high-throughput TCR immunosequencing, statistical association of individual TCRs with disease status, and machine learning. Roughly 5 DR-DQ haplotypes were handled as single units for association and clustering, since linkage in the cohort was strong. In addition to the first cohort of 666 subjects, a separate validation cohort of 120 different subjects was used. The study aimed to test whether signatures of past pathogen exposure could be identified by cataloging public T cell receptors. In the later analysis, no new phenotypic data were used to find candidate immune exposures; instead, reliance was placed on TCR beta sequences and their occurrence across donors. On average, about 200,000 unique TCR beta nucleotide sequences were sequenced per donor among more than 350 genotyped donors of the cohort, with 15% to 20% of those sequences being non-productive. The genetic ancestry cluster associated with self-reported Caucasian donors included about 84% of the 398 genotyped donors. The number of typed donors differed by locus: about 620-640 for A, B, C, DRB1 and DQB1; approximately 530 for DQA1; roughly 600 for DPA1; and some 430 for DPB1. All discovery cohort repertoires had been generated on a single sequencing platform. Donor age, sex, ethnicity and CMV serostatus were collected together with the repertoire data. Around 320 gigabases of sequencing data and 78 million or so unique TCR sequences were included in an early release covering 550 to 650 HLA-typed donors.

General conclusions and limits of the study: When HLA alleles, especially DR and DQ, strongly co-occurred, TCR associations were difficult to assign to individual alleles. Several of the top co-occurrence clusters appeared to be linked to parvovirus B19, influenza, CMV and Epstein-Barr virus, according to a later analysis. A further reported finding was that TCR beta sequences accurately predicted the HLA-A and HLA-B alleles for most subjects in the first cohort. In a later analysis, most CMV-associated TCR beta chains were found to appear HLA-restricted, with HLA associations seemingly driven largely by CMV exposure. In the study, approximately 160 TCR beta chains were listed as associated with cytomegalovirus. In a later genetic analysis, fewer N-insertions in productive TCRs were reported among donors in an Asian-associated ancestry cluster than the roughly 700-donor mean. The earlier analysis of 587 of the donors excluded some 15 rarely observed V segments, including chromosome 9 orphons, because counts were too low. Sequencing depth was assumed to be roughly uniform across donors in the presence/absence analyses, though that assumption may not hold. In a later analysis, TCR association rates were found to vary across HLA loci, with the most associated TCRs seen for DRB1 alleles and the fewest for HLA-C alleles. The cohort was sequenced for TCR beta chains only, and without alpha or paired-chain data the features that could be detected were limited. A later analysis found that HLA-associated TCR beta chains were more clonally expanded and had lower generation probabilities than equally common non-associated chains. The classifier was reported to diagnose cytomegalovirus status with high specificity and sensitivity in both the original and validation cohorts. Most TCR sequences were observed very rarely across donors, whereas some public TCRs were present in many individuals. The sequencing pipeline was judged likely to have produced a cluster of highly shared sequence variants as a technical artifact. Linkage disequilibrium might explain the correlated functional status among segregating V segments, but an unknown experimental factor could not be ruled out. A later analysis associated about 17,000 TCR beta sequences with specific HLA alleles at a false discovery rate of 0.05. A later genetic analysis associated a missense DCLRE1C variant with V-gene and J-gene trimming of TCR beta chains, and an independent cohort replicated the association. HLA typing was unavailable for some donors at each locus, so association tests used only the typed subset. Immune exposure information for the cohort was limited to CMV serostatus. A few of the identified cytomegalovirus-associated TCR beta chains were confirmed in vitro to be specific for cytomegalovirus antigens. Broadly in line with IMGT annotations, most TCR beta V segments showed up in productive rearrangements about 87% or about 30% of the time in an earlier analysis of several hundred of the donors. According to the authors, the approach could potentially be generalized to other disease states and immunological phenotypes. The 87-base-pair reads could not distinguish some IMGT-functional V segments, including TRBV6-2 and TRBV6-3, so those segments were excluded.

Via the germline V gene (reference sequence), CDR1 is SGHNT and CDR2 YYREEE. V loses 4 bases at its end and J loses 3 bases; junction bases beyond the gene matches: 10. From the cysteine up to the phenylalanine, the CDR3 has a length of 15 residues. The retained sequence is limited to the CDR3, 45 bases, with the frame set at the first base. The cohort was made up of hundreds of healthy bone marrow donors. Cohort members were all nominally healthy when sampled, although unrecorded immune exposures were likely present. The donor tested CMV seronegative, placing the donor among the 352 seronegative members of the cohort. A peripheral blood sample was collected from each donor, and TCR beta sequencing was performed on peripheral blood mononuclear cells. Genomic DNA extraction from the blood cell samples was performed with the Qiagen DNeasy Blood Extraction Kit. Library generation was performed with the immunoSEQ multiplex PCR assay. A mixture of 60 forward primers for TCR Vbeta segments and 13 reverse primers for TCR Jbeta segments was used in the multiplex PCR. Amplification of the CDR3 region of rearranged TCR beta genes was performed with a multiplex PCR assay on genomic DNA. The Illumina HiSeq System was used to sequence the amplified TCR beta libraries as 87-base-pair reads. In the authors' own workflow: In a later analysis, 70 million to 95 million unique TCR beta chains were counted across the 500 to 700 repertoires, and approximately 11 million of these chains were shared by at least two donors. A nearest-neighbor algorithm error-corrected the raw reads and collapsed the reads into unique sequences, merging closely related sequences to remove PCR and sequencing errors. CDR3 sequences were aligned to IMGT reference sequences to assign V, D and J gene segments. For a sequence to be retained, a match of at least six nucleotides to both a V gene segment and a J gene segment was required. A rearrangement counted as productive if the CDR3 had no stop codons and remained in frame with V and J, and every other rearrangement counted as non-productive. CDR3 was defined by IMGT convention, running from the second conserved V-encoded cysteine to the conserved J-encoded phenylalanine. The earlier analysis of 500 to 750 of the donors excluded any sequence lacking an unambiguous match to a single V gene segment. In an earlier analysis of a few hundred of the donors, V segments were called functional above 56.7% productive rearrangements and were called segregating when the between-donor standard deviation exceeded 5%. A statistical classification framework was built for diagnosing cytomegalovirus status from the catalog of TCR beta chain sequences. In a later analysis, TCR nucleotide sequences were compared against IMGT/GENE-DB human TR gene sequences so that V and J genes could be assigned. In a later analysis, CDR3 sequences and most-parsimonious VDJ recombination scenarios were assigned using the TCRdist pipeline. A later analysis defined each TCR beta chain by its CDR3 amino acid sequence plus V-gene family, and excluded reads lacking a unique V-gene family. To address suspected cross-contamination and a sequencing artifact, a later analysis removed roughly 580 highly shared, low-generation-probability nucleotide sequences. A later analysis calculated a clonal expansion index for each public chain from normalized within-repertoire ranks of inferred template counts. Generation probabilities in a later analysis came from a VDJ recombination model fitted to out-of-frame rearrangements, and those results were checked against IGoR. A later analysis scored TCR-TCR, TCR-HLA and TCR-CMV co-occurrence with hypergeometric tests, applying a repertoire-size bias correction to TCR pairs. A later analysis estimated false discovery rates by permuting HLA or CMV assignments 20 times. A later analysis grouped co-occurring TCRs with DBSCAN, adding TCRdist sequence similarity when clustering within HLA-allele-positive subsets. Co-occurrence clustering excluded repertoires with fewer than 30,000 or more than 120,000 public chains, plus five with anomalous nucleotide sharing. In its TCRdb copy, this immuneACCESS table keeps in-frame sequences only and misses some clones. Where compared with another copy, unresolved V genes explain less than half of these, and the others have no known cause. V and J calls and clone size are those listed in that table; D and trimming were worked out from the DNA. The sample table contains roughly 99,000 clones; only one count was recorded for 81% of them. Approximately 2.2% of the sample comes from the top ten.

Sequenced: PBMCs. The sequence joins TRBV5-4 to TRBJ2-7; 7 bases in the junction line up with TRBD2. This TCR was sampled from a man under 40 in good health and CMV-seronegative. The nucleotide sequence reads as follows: TGTGCCAGCAGCGGACCGGGGGTAGCGGGCTACGAGCAGTACTTC. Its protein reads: CASSGPGVAGYEQYF.